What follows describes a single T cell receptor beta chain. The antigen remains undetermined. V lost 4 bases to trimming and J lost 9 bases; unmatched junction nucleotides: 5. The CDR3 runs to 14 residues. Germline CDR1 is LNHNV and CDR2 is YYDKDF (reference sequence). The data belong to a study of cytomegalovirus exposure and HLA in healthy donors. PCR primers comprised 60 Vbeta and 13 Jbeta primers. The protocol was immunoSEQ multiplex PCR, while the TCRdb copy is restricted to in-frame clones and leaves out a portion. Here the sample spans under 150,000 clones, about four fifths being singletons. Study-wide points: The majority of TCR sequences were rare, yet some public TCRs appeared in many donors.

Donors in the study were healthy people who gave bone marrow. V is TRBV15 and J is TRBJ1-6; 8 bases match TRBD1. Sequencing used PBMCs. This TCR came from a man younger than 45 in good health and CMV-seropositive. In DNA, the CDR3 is TGTGCCACCAGCACAGGGGGCAATAGTTCACCCCTCCACTTT. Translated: CATSTGGNSSPLHF.